Each of the 10 T cell receptor beta chains below was sequenced from the same sample in a study of OX40 agonist ivuxolimab in advanced cancers. Using immunoSEQ multiplex PCR, the repertoire was profiled, and TCRdb retains in-frame clones only, with some absent. The profile shows under 75,000 clones, about nine tenths of them singletons. This material consisted of CD4+ or CD8+ T cells sorted from blood, taken in a trial of the OX40 agonist ivuxolimab. All receptors derive from an adult with an advanced solid tumor such as melanoma, head and neck, liver or kidney cancer.

This clone showed up just once. The rearrangement joins TRBV6-1 to TRBJ1-1; maybe TRBD1 (6 bases). The CDR3 loop spans 18 amino acids. The germline V gene encodes CDR1 MNHNS and CDR2 SASEGT. The V gene lost 4 bases and the J gene lost 3 bases, with 24 bases spanning the gap. CDR3 DNA: TGTGCCAGCAGTGGAGGCAGGGGCGTTTGGGGTGGCGACACTGAAGCTTTCTTT. Its protein product is CASSGGRGVWGGDTEAFF.

This chain links TRBV6-1 with TRBJ2-3; D is unresolved. Germline V gene data show CDR1 as MNHNS and CDR2 as SASEGT. The CDR3 length is 13 residues. The ends were cut back, 2 bases at V and 0 bases at J, with 3 bases in the middle. DNA of the CDR3: TGTGCCAGCAGTGAATTTAGCACAGATACGCAGTATTTT. Translating gives CASSEFSTDTQYF.

The chain is built from TRBV28 and TRBJ2-3; D possibly corresponds to TRBD2 (6 bases). This CDR3 is built from 15 residues. Per the germline V gene, CDR1 is MDHEN and CDR2 is SYDVKM. Trimming removed 7 bases from V and 6 bases from J, with 20 bases in between. In nucleotides, the CDR3 is TGTGCCAGCACCCTGGACTCCCTGGACTATGATACGCAGTATTTT. Its protein is CASTLDSLDYDTQYF.

This clone was picked up one time. The chain carries TRBV5-5 and TRBJ2-7; 7 bases are a match to TRBD2. Germline assignment: CDR1 SGHKS and CDR2 YYEKEE (reference sequence). The CDR3 totals 15 residues. With 1 base clipped from V and 2 bases from J, the junction kept 6 bases outside the gene matches. The CDR3 loop is CASSLIAGAAYEQYF. DNA of the CDR3: TGTGCCAGCAGCTTGATTGCGGGAGCTGCCTACGAGCAGTACTTC. Full variable domain (missing parts from reference TRBV5-5 and TRBJ2-7): DAGVTQSPTHLIKTRGQQVTLRCSPISGHKSVSWYQQVLGQGPQFIFQYYEKEERGRGNFPDRFSARQFPNYSSELNVNALLLGDSALYLCASSLIAGAAYEQYFGPGTRLTVT.

J is TRBJ1-2 and V is TRBV7-2, with a possible D match to TRBD1 (5 bases). CDR3 length: 16 amino acids. The ends were cut back, 5 bases at V and 4 bases at J, with 20 bases in the middle. Per the germline V gene, CDR1 is SGHTA and CDR2 is FQGNSA. DNA for the CDR3: TGTGCCAGCAGCCAGGTGGCTGACCTTGGGGGCTATGGCTACACCTTC. Its translation: CASSQVADLGGYGYTF.

V is TRBV28 and J is TRBJ2-6; D might be TRBD1 (7 bases). The CDR3 has 18 residues. V lost 5 bases, J lost 2 bases, and 19 bases lay in between. The germline gives CDR1 MDHEN, CDR2 SYDVKM. As DNA, the CDR3 is TGTGCCAGCAGTGCCCGTGGAGGGGGCGTGGCTGGGGCCAACGTCCTGACTTTC. Its translation: CASSARGGGVAGANVLTF.

The chain has TRBV28 and TRBJ2-7; 16 positions match TRBD2. Trimming took 2 bases from V and 4 from J; bases not matched to a gene: 11. CDR3 length: 19 residues. Germline loops: CDR1 MDHEN, CDR2 SYDVKM. The CDR3 loop reads CASSLTLGLAGGPGYEQYF. The CDR3 nucleotides are TGTGCCAGCAGTTTAACTCTGGGACTAGCGGGAGGGCCGGGTTACGAGCAGTACTTC.

This chain links TRBV5-1 with TRBJ2-5, with D perhaps TRBD1 (6 bases). In germline, CDR1 is SGHRS, CDR2 YFSETQ. Trimming left V 4 bases short and J 4 bases short, with 17 bases between. This CDR3 region has 15 residues. Here the CDR3 reads CASSGRTGLGETQYF. CDR3 nucleotides: TGCGCCAGCAGCGGACGAACAGGGCTGGGAGAGACCCAGTACTTC.

The chain joins TRBV30 to TRBJ2-5; D is tentatively TRBD1 or TRBD2 (6 bases each). Germline lookup yields CDR1 GTSNPN and CDR2 SVGIG (reference sequence). The CDR3 runs to 13 residues. Trimming pared 8 bases from V and 1 base from J, leaving 14 bases between. CDR3 in DNA: TGTGCCGAGGGGGTAGCGGCCCAAGAGACCCAGTACTTC. This encodes CAEGVAAQETQYF.

The chain carries TRBV5-4 and TRBJ2-5; tentatively, D is TRBD2 (6 bases). V dropped 9 bases and J dropped 4 bases, with 19 bases sitting between them. The CDR3 is 14 residues long. Germline CDR1 SGHNT, CDR2 YYREEE (reference sequence). Here the CDR3 reads CATRTGASGETQYF. The CDR3 DNA reads as TGTGCCACCCGGACGGGAGCATCGGGAGAGACCCAGTACTTC.